The clone carrying this T cell receptor beta chain has just a few counts. This record belongs to a study of CD8+CD57+ T cells in acquired aplastic anemia. Looking at the study overall: Yields of DNA that came from sorted CD4+ and CD8+ cells averaged about 3.3 ug.

Patients who underwent sequencing had shown CD8+CD57+ cell expansion by flow cytometry. The template for TCR beta VDJ and CDR3 sequence profiling was genomic DNA. In TCRdb, the reads were re-called with MiXCR into one record per CDR3 protein. The sample carries approximately 180,000 distinct CDR3 sequences, approximately 48% recorded once. The V and J ends lost 3 bases and 3 bases respectively, with 8 bases between them. This CDR3 comprises 13 residues. Germline assignment: CDR1 KGHDR and CDR2 SFDVKD. Sequenced input: sorted CD4+, CD8+, or CD8+CD57+ T cells (not recorded which) from PBMCs. V and J are TRBV24-1 and TRBJ2-7, with D possibly being TRBD1 (6 bases). The sequence was obtained from a human donor with aplastic anemia. CDR3 residues: CATSDVTGYEQYF. The CDR3, as DNA: TGTGCCACCAGTGATGTGACAGGCTACGAGCAGTACTTC.